This TCR beta chain was recovered during a study of T cells in Graves' hyperthyroidism and ophthalmopathy. Whole-study findings and limits: The authors' 13 V-J model separated ophthalmopathy from stable hyperthyroidism.

Hyperthyroidism was newly diagnosed in patients aged 18 to 65 (duration under 2 months). Authors of the study amplified TCR beta CDR3 regions from RNA transcripts. TCR CDR3 regions were first amplified by RT-PCR with HTBI primers. TCRdb analysed the multiplex PCR reads with MiXCR anew, one entry per CDR3 protein. In the table there are approximately 200,000 distinct CDR3 sequences, around 16% of which are singletons. This clonotype was recorded at least ten times. Its matching antigen is unknown. The CDR3 runs to 15 residues. Deletions cut 2 bases from V and 6 bases from J, with 16 bases between. The germline gives CDR1 SGHTS, CDR2 YDEGEE.

The clonotype originates from a man in his forties or fifties with Graves' hyperthyroidism. This chain uses TRBV5-8 with TRBJ2-3; D gene ambiguous. The sample taken for sequencing was blood. The CDR3 DNA follows: TGTGCCAGCAGCTTTTGGACCGACTTTCGGGATACGCAGTATTTT. This translates into CASSFWTDFRDTQYF.